The rows below give T cell receptor beta chains drawn from one sample of a study of a mutant IDH1 vaccine in newly diagnosed glioma. TCRdb's table, derived via immunoSEQ multiplex PCR, lists solely in-frame clones and lacks some. The table shows tens of thousands of clones, with approximately 83% occurring only once. Sequencing used PBMCs, obtained from a glioma patient treated with radiotherapy, temozolomide or both. These receptors were taken from a man aged 25-45 years with glioma. Both conserved end residues are trimmed from each CDR3.

v_call,cdr3_aa
TRBV5-1,ASSLYYSGANVLT
TRBV5-6,ASSLKFTGALYQETQY
TRBV2,ASWGNAEAF
TRBV5-1,ASRLTGDLIDTQY
TRBV7-9,ASSAGGNQPQH
TRBV18,ASSQLQGGTEAF
TRBV19,ASSIRGSETQY
TRBV7-9,ASGEGIYGYT
TRBV11-3,ASSLGGGSYEQY
TRBV11-2,ASSPEGTGRRYEQY
TRBV6-5,ASSLTAYHFIQY
TRBV6-6,ASSSHGEVPPEAF
TRBV5-6,ASSLKVFTDTQY
TRBV7-9,ASSRTGTLDYEQY
TRBV19,ASRITVAGAYNEQF
TRBV6-5,ASSYLGLAGDEQY
TRBV19,ASSPTGLEANIQY
TRBV19,ASSAGGPVNIQY